Listed below are T cell receptor beta chains from one sample, sequenced in a study of blood T cell repertoires in COVID-19. The assay was immunoSEQ multiplex PCR, and TCRdb's table has in-frame clones only and misses some. The sample contains 320,000 or so clones, roughly 90% of which appear only once. Sequencing was performed on PBMCs or T cells enriched from blood (not recorded which). These receptors all stem from a woman in her twenties or thirties who had recovered from COVID-19. CDR3s include the opening cysteine and the closing phenylalanine or tryptophan. The D gene is left open where the match is weak. Clone sizes are given selectively: once, few, many, or a class where the clone is expanded.

TRBJ2-3,TRBD1,TRBV5-4,NA,TGTGCCAGCAGCTTGTCCGACAGGGGGCCGAGCACAGATACGCAGTATTTT,CASSLSDRGPSTDTQYF
TRBJ1-1,TRBD1,TRBV6-5,NA,TGTGCCAGCAGGAGTCCAGGGGGCACTGAAGCTTTCTTT,CASRSPGGTEAFF
TRBJ1-1,TRBD1,TRBV30,NA,TGTGCCTATGCGACAGGGTCAAACACTGAAGCTTTCTTT,CAYATGSNTEAFF
TRBJ1-1,NA,TRBV15,NA,TGTGCCACCAGCAGAGAGGGCCGGCAGGACACTGAAGCTTTCTTT,CATSREGRQDTEAFF
TRBJ1-1,TRBD1,TRBV3-1/TRBV3-2,NA,TGTGCCAGCAGCCAGAGGACAGGGAGTTGGACTGAAGCTTTCTTT,CASSQRTGSWTEAFF
TRBJ2-7,NA,TRBV18,NA,TGTGCCAGCTCACCCCCTTCAACAGGAGACTACGAGCAGTACTTC,CASSPPSTGDYEQYF
TRBJ2-1,TRBD1,TRBV28,once,TGTGCCAGCAAAGACAGGGGGCCTTACAATGAGCAGTTCTTC,CASKDRGPYNEQFF
TRBJ1-6,NA,TRBV19,NA,TGTGCCAGTAGTCCCTCAAAGGTTGGGGCCGTCAGAAATTCACCCCTCCACTTT,CASSPSKVGAVRNSPLHF
TRBJ1-4,NA,TRBV27,NA,TGTGCCAGTAGCCCGAGGGGGTTTCGGGATGAAAAACTGTTTTTT,CASSPRGFRDEKLFF
TRBJ1-6,TRBD1,TRBV2,NA,TGTGCCAGCAGTTACGGACAGGGGGCTTCCTATAATTCACCCCTCCACTTT,CASSYGQGASYNSPLHF
TRBJ2-1,NA,TRBV2,NA,TGTGCCAGCAGTGGGGTCTTAAGGGGTTACAATGAGCAGTTCTTC,CASSGVLRGYNEQFF
TRBJ2-1,TRBD2,TRBV5-1,NA,TGCGCCAGCTCGGGGGGAGCTAGACAAACCTACAATGAGCAGTTCTTC,CASSGGARQTYNEQFF
TRBJ1-5,NA,TRBV15,NA,TGTGCCACCAGAGGACTGGGCAATCAGCCCCAGCATTTT,CATRGLGNQPQHF
TRBJ1-5,TRBD1,TRBV6-5,NA,TGTGCCAGCAGTTCGGACAGGGGCGATAGCAATCAGCCCCAGCATTTT,CASSSDRGDSNQPQHF
TRBJ2-3,NA,TRBV11-2,NA,TGTGCCAGCAGCCCCCGGGATAGAACAGATACGCAGTATTTT,CASSPRDRTDTQYF
TRBJ2-4,TRBD2,TRBV2,NA,TGTGCCAGCAGTGCCGGCGGGGGGGAAGTCATTCAGTACTTC,CASSAGGGEVIQYF
TRBJ2-7,TRBD2,TRBV2,many,TGTGCCGGGGGGGTACAGCAGTACGAGCAGTACTTC,CAGGVQQYEQYF
TRBJ1-2,NA,TRBV28,NA,TGTGCCAGCAGTTTTATGGGCAGAATTAACTATGGCTACACCTTC,CASSFMGRINYGYTF
TRBJ1-5,TRBD1,TRBV28,NA,TGTGCCAGCAGAGTGACAGGGAGCAATCAGCCCCAGCATTTT,CASRVTGSNQPQHF
TRBJ2-7,TRBD1,TRBV5-5,once,TGTGCCAGCAGCGGACAGGGTTACGAGCAGTACTTC,CASSGQGYEQYF
TRBJ1-3,NA,TRBV30,NA,TGTGCCTGGAGAGAAGTCGGGGGTTCTGGAAACACCATATATTTT,CAWREVGGSGNTIYF
TRBJ2-7,NA,TRBV10-2,NA,TGCGCCAGCAGTCCCGACAGTCCCGCCGCCTACGAGCAGTACTTC,CASSPDSPAAYEQYF